The source of this TCR beta chain is a study of T cell repertoires in cytomegalovirus infection (dated by TCRdb to the late 2010s). Looking at the study overall: The peptide stimulations were aimed at well-studied HLA-B-restricted epitopes as well as recently identified HLA-C-restricted CMV epitopes, whose presentation resists viral immunomodulation. Donor HLA type was relevant to the analysis, as public TCR beta signatures indicated carriage of CMV infection together with the matching HLA type. Study-wide findings and limitations: In the ex vivo response, HLA-C-restricted CMV-specific TCR beta clonotypes were dominant, and in two of eight donors the single most frequent clonotype came from this HLA-C-restricted group. Carriers of CMV infection plus the relevant HLA type were discriminated by the cumulative frequency of public TCR beta family members in the study cohort and in an independent roughly 350-donor cohort.

This clonotype was detected a few times. Its antigen remains unidentified. Nothing much larger sits one base from this clone, and base qualities are not available. The sample's treatment or condition label is to be understood as: in vitro stimulation with specific CMV peptide epitopes to enrich CMV-specific T cells. These reads were obtained on an Illumina HiSeq 1500. Through fastp at Q25 and MiXCR, TCRdb rebuilt clones from the public reads, retaining in-frame beta chains. Duplicate CDR3 protein sequences are folded into a single record with the most common DNA and genes. This sample holds about 89,000 distinct CDR3 sequences; around 32% were observed only once. The ten largest account for 71% of the sample. The CDR3 goes from the cysteine to the phenylalanine over 13 residues. Only CDR3 DNA remains: 39 bases, in frame from the first base. CDR1 and CDR2 are read off the germline V gene as SGHVS and FQNEAQ. At the junction V is shortened by 2 bases and J by 4 bases, with 8 bases in between.

The chain uses TRBV7-8 and TRBJ2-5; the D gene remains uncertain. The source of this sequence is a human donor in good health (CMV status not recorded). Some clones in this sample may be carry-over from other donors' samples. The sequencing used CD8+ T cells from cultured PBMCs, collected from culture after CMV antigen stimulation. Here the CDR3 is given as CASSLQGSETQYF. The base sequence is TGTGCCAGCAGCTTACAAGGGTCAGAGACCCAGTACTTC.